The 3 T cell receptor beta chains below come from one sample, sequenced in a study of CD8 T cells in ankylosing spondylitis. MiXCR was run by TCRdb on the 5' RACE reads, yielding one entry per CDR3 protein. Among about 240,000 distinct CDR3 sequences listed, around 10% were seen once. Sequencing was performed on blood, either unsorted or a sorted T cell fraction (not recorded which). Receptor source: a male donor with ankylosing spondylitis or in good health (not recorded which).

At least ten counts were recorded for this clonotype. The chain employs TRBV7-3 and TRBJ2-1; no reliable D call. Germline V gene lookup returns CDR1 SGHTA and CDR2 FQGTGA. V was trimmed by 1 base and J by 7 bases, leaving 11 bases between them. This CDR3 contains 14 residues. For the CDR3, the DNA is TGTGCCAGCAGCTTAAATCTACTGTCGAATGAGCAGTTCTTC. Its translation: CASSLNLLSNEQFF.

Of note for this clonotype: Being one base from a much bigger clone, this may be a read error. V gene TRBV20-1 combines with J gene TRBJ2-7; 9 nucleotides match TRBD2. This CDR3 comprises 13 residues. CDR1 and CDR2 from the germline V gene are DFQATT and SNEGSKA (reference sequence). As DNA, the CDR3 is TGCAGTGCCCTGCTAGCGGGACCTTACGAGCTGTACTTC. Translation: CSALLAGPYELYF.

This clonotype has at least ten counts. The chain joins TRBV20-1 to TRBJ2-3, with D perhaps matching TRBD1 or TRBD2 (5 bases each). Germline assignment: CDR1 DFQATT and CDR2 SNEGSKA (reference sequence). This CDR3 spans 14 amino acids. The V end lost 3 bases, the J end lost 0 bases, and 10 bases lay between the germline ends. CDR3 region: CSASREGSTDTQYF. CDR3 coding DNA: TGCAGTGCTAGCCGTGAGGGGAGCACAGATACGCAGTATTTT.